The 30 T cell receptor beta chains below were found in one sample sequenced in a study of blood T cell repertoires in COVID-19. TCRdb's copy holds only in-frame clones and misses some; the assay was immunoSEQ multiplex PCR. The table shows around 99,000 clones, with under 90% occurring only once. The material sequenced was peripheral blood. These receptors were collected from a woman aged 50 to 65 with acute or convalescent COVID-19.

The rearrangement uses TRBV21-1 and TRBJ1-1. TRBV21-1 is a listed pseudogene. The CDR3 has 16 residues. The CDR3 sequence is CASSREEGLMNTEAFF. The CDR3 coding sequence is TGTGCCAGCAGCAGGGAAGAGGGCTTGATGAACACTGAAGCTTTCTTT.

This chain connects TRBV5-5 to TRBJ2-7; D not certain. CDR1 is SGHKS and CDR2 is YYEKEE in the germline V gene (reference sequence). This CDR3 contains 16 residues. Trimming left V 0 bases short and J 1 base short, with 14 bases between. The CDR3 nucleotides read TGTGCCAGCAGCTTGGCGCCAGTGTCTGCTTCCTACGAGCAGTACTTC. Protein product: CASSLAPVSASYEQYF.

This clone was recorded only once. The chain links TRBV5-8 to TRBJ2-1; D possibly corresponds to TRBD2 (6 bases). Looked up from germline, CDR1 is SGHTS and CDR2 is YDEGEE. This CDR3 has 14 amino acids. Between the trimmed V and J ends, which lost 3 bases and 8 bases, there was a span of 15 bases. DNA of the CDR3: TGTGCCAGCAGCTCGAGGAGGGAGGTTTATGAGCAGTTCTTC. It yields the protein CASSSRREVYEQFF.

V and J are TRBV19 and TRBJ1-1; D call uncertain. Trimming stripped 0 bases from V and 3 bases from J, with 5 bases between. Germline CDR1 is LNHDA and CDR2 is SQIVND (reference sequence). The CDR3 has 13 residues. The CDR3 DNA reads TGTGCCAGTAGTATAGACAGGTACACTGAAGCTTTCTTT. Residues: CASSIDRYTEAFF.

The CDR3 DNA follows: TGTGCCAGCAGCTCGACAGGGGCCCCAAGAACCCAGTACTTC. Residues: CASSSTGAPRTQYF. The gene calls are TRBV7-3 and TRBJ2-5; TRBD1 aligns across 8 bases. CDR3 length: 14 residues. Germline CDR1 is SGHTA and CDR2 is FQGTGA. Unmatched junction bases numbered 9, after V lost 4 bases and J lost 8 bases.

The chain carries TRBV10-3 and TRBJ1-2; possible D gene TRBD1, 6 bases. This CDR3 spans 15 amino acids. With 6 bases removed from V and 8 bases from J, the gap between germline ends came to 22 bases. Germline loops: CDR1 ENHRY, CDR2 SYGVKD. The CDR3 coding sequence is TGTGCCATCAGACAATCGAACAGGGTCTCTCTAGGCTACACCTTC. Translating gives CAIRQSNRVSLGYTF.

V gene TRBV27 combines with J gene TRBJ1-4; 8 bases are a match to TRBD1. Germline CDR1 reads MNHEY; CDR2 reads SMNVEV (reference sequence). With 3 bases clipped from V and 4 bases from J, the junction kept 1 base outside the gene matches. The CDR3 totals 14 residues. The CDR3 reads CASSLDRVNEKLFF. In nucleotides, the CDR3 is TGTGCCAGCAGTTTGGACAGGGTTAATGAAAAACTGTTTTTT.

This clone turned up a few times. The chain uses TRBV12-5 and TRBJ2-1; 7 bases agree with TRBD2. Germline CDR1 LGHNT, CDR2 FRNRAP. The CDR3 has 14 amino acids. V lost 3 bases, J lost 10 bases, and 9 bases stayed unmatched. The CDR3 region has the DNA TGTGCTAGTGGTTTCTCCCAGACTAGCAGCGAGCAGTTCTTC. This sequence encodes CASGFSQTSSEQFF.

The chain combines TRBV7-2 with TRBJ1-5; D is perhaps TRBD1 (6 bases). The CDR3 is 15 amino acids. Per the germline V gene, CDR1 is SGHTA and CDR2 is FQGNSA. Trimming cost V 1 base and J 8 bases, with 15 bases left between them. In nucleotides, the CDR3 is TGTGCCAGCAGCTTAGTACAGGGAAGTCGTGAGCCCCAGCATTTT. Its translation: CASSLVQGSREPQHF.

The gene calls are TRBV3-1 (or the pseudogene TRBV3-2) and TRBJ1-2; 9 bases agree with TRBD1. Germline values: CDR1 LGHDT, CDR2 YNNKEL (reference sequence). With 0 bases clipped from V and 0 bases from J, the junction kept 23 bases outside the gene matches. CDR3 length: 23 residues. The CDR3 region is CASSQEVVGRPRDRVLANYGYTF. CDR3 nucleotide sequence: TGTGCCAGCAGCCAAGAAGTTGTGGGTCGGCCCCGGGACAGGGTGCTCGCTAACTATGGCTACACCTTC.

This clone was recorded a few times. This chain uses TRBV6-5 with TRBJ1-2; no firm D call. Germline CDR1 MNHEY, CDR2 SVGAGI. The CDR3 is 13 residues long. V lost 6 bases and J 8 bases, leaving 16 bases between the germline ends. CDR3 in DNA: TGTGCCAGCAGGGTAGCGTCCCCCCAAGGCTACACCTTC. As protein: CASRVASPQGYTF.

The genes are TRBV11-2 and TRBJ2-3; D is ambiguous. The CDR3 spans 13 residues. Per the germline V gene, CDR1 is SGHAT and CDR2 is FQNNGV. Trimming removed 1 base from V and 6 bases from J, with 8 bases in between. CDR3 in amino acids: CASSLVQADTQYF. The CDR3 bases are TGTGCCAGCAGCTTAGTTCAGGCGGATACGCAGTATTTT.

This chain joins TRBV30 and TRBJ1-1; 8 bases line up with TRBD1. This CDR3 is 13 amino acids long. In germline, CDR1 is GTSNPN, CDR2 SVGIG (reference sequence). The trim removed 7 bases at V and 1 base at J, leaving 5 bases unmatched. The CDR3 region is CAYPGQGNTEAFF. The CDR3 DNA follows: TGTGCCTACCCCGGACAGGGGAACACTGAAGCTTTCTTT.

V is TRBV12-3 or TRBV12-4 and J is TRBJ1-3; D unclear. This CDR3 contains 13 residues. The ends were cut back, 8 bases at V and 0 bases at J, with 8 bases in the middle. The CDR3 nucleotides read TGTGCCAGCGAGCTGAGCTCTGGAAACACCATATATTTT. Its protein is CASELSSGNTIYF.

The chain links TRBV6-5 to TRBJ1-5; no reliable D call. CDR1 and CDR2 (germline): MNHEY, SVGAGI. This CDR3 has 13 amino acids. V was trimmed by 5 bases and J by 7 bases, leaving 12 bases between them. The chain's CDR3 is CASSTSRGQPQHF. CDR3 in DNA: TGTGCCAGCAGTACCTCACGTGGCCAGCCCCAGCATTTT.

The chain recombines TRBV6-5 with TRBJ1-1; D not resolved. With 5 bases removed from V and 0 bases from J, the gap between germline ends came to 13 bases. CDR1 is MNHEY, CDR2 SVGAGI, per germline. The CDR3 runs 15 residues. In DNA, the CDR3 is TGTGCCAGCAGTCCTTTAGGCGGGCTGAACACTGAAGCTTTCTTT. Protein sequence: CASSPLGGLNTEAFF.

This chain joins TRBV21-1 and TRBJ2-2; the table's D call TRBD1 went unverified against the DNA. TRBV21-1 is termed a pseudogene. CDR3 length: 15 residues. The CDR3 coding sequence is TGTGCCAGCAGCAGGGACAGGGAGGACACCGGGGAGCTGTTTTTT. This sequence encodes CASSRDREDTGELFF.

The chain employs TRBV14 and TRBJ1-2; no clear D. CDR1 is SGHDN, CDR2 FVKESK, per germline. The CDR3 is made up of 18 amino acids. V lost 1 base to trimming and J lost 2 bases, with 20 bases between them. DNA of the CDR3: TGTGCCAGCAGCCAAGGTGTTGAGGGAAGGAGGCTGAACTATGGCTACACCTTC. Translated, it gives CASSQGVEGRRLNYGYTF. Full variable domain (missing parts from reference TRBV14 and TRBJ1-2): EAGVTQFPSHSVIEKGQTVTLRCDPISGHDNLYWYRRVMGKEIKFLLHFVKESKQDESGMPNNRFLAERTGGTYSTLKVQPAELEDSGVYFCASSQGVEGRRLNYGYTFGSGTRLTVV.

This chain links TRBV21-1 with TRBJ1-1. TRBV21-1 is labeled a pseudogene. The length of the CDR3 is 18 residues. The CDR3 coding sequence is TGTGCCAGCAGCAAAATCGGGCGTGGTGGGGAGGGGAACACTGAAGCTTTCTTT. This encodes CASSKIGRGGEGNTEAFF.

The CDR3 bases are TGTGCCAGCAGCCTCCAACCCTTACTAGCGGGGGGTGTTACGCAGTATTTT. Amino acid sequence: CASSLQPLLAGGVTQYF. The chain uses TRBV3-1 (or the pseudogene TRBV3-2) and TRBJ2-3, with TRBD2 identical over 12 bases. The CDR3 sequence is 17 residues long. The germline CDR1 and CDR2 sequences are LGHDT and YNNKEL (reference sequence). V dropped 4 bases and J dropped 8; count of bases not matched to a gene: 13.

The gene calls are TRBV11-1 and TRBJ2-3, with 11 bases lining up with TRBD1. The V gene's germline CDR1 is SGHAT and CDR2 FQDESV (reference sequence). After removal of 7 bases from V and 3 bases from J, the junction contained 3 bases not matched to a gene. CDR3 length: 14 residues. CDR3 nucleotides: TGTGCCAGCACTGGACAGGGGGCGACAGATACGCAGTATTTT. Protein product: CASTGQGATDTQYF. The variable domain in full, completed from reference TRBV11-1 and TRBJ2-3, reads EAEVAQSPRYKITEKSQAVAFWCDPISGHATLYWYRQILGQGPELLVQFQDESVVDDSQLPKDRFSAERLKGVDSTLKIQPAELGDSAMYLCASTGQGATDTQYFGPGTRLTVL.

This clone was observed a few times. This chain uses TRBV6-1 with TRBJ1-2; possible D gene TRBD1, 5 bases. This CDR3 region has 16 residues. The V gene lost 4 bases and the J gene lost 3 bases, with 18 bases spanning the gap. Germline V gives CDR1 MNHNS, CDR2 SASEGT. This CDR3 is CASSGPLQVSDYGYTF. CDR3 sequence (DNA): TGTGCCAGCAGTGGCCCGTTACAGGTATCAGACTATGGCTACACCTTC.

This chain links TRBV5-1 with TRBJ1-1, with unresolved D. V gave up 0 bases and J gave up 2 bases, with 14 bases separating them. The CDR3 spans 16 residues. CDR1 and CDR2 from the germline V gene are SGHRS and YFSETQ. CDR3 coding DNA: TGCGCCAGCAGCTTGGCCGTTATTACTATAAACACTGAAGCTTTCTTT. It encodes CASSLAVITINTEAFF.

V gene TRBV5-4 combines with J gene TRBJ1-1; weak D call: TRBD1 (5 bases). Trimming stripped 0 bases from V and 3 bases from J, with 12 bases between. The CDR3 has 15 residues. Germline V gene data show CDR1 as SGHNT and CDR2 as YYREEE (reference sequence). The CDR3 sequence: CASSLDQGGDTEAFF. The CDR3 DNA is TGTGCCAGCAGCTTGGACCAGGGAGGGGACACTGAAGCTTTCTTT.

This clone was detected once. The chain links TRBV30 to TRBJ2-7, with D hard to call. V lost 5 bases to trimming and J lost 3 bases, with 23 bases between them. Germline values: CDR1 GTSNPN, CDR2 SVGIG (reference sequence). The CDR3 spans 16 residues. The CDR3 sequence is CAWGSLRVSGVYEQYF. The CDR3 nucleotides are TGTGCCTGGGGATCTCTACGTGTGTCTGGAGTCTACGAGCAGTACTTC.

The J gene is TRBJ2-1, the V gene TRBV9, with D possibly TRBD1 on 6 matching bases. The germline V gene has CDR1 SGDLS and CDR2 YYNGEE. This CDR3 spans 12 amino acids. Trimming left V 0 bases short and J 15 bases short, with 13 bases between. This chain's CDR3 is CASSVGNRVLFF. The CDR3 bases are TGTGCCAGCAGCGTAGGAAACAGGGTTTTGTTCTTC.

The chain carries TRBV14 and TRBJ1-3, with a weak D call TRBD1 (5 bases). V was trimmed by 1 base and J by 4 bases, leaving 8 bases between them. This CDR3 spans 14 amino acids. Germline V gene sequence: CDR1 SGHDN, CDR2 FVKESK. The DNA for the CDR3 is TGTGCCAGCAGCCAAGCAGGGAAAGGAAACACCATATATTTT. Protein product: CASSQAGKGNTIYF.

This sequence joins TRBV19 and TRBJ2-3; TRBD1 might be the D (5 bases). This CDR3 region has 16 residues. V lost 3 bases and J lost 2, with 15 bases in between. CDR1 and CDR2 (germline): LNHDA, SQIVND (reference sequence). CDR3 nucleotides: TGTGCCAGTAGTATGGCTGGGGCAAGATCCACAGATACGCAGTATTTT. It specifies CASSMAGARSTDTQYF.

The genes are TRBV4-2 and TRBJ1-2; 8 bases match TRBD1. Per germline, CDR1 LGHNA and CDR2 YNFKEQ. CDR3 size: 17 residues. J gave up 5 bases and V 4 bases, and 15 bases lay outside the gene matches. CDR3 DNA: TGTGCCAGCAGCCCGCGGACAGGGAGAACGGCGAATTATGGCTACACCTTC. Its protein product is CASSPRTGRTANYGYTF.

The chain has TRBV9 and TRBJ2-1; perhaps TRBD2 as D (6 bases). V was shortened by 0 bases and J by 13 bases, with 14 bases between the two germline ends. The CDR3 sequence is 13 residues long. Germline V lookup: CDR1 SGDLS, CDR2 YYNGEE. CDR3 in DNA: TGTGCCAGCAGCGTAGTCTCGGGGGACTTACAGTTCTTC. Its translation: CASSVVSGDLQFF.